The 9 T cell receptor beta chains below come from one sample, sequenced in a study of T and B cells in COVID-19 patients. From blood, about 240-550 ng of genomic DNA served as TRB template. Multiplex PCR with BIOMED2 TRB-A/B primer pools amplified TRB rearrangements. TCRdb reanalysed the multiplex PCR reads using MiXCR and keeps one entry per CDR3 protein. The sample holds around 7,500 distinct CDR3 sequences, 40% seen once. The sample comprised blood. These receptors were collected from a human donor who had recovered from COVID-19.

V usage is TRBV10-3 and J usage is TRBJ2-6; 8 nucleotides line up with TRBD1. Trimming took 5 bases from V and 0 from J; bases not matched to a gene: 9. This CDR3 contains 18 residues. Per the germline V gene, CDR1 is ENHRY and CDR2 is SYGVKD. The CDR3 region is CAISPGTGPLSGANVLTF. The CDR3 bases are TGTGCCATCAGTCCCGGGACAGGCCCACTCTCTGGGGCCAACGTCCTGACTTTC.

The V gene is TRBV6-1, the J gene TRBJ2-7, with D unclear. Germline V gene data show CDR1 as MNHNS and CDR2 as SASEGT. The V gene lost 4 bases and the J gene lost 2 bases, with 9 bases spanning the gap. This CDR3 is 13 amino acids long. CDR3 sequence reads: CASSASSPYEQYV. CDR3 bases: TGTGCCAGCAGTGCCAGTTCCCCCTACGAGCAGTACGTC.

This clonotype was seen a few times. The V gene is TRBV6-2 or TRBV6-3, the J gene TRBJ2-1; D remains ambiguous. The V gene's germline CDR1 is MNHEY and CDR2 SVGEGT. This CDR3 region has 12 residues. Trimming cost V 3 bases and J 9 bases, with 9 bases left between them. This chain's CDR3 is CASSYLVGEQFF. DNA of the CDR3: TGTGCCAGCAGTTATCTGGTTGGTGAGCAGTTCTTC.

The chain joins TRBV6-5 to TRBJ2-2, with TRBD1 matching over 11 bases. The CDR3 runs to 18 residues. V was clipped by 2 bases and J by 5 bases; unmatched bases: 10. CDR1 and CDR2 (germline): MNHEY, SVGAGI. The CDR3 region is CASSYHRTGGARTGELFF. CDR3 sequence (DNA): TGTGCCAGCAGTTACCATCGGACAGGGGGCGCGAGAACCGGGGAGCTGTTTTTT.

The chain links TRBV6-5 to TRBJ1-4; no reliable D call. V was trimmed by 6 bases and J by 1 base, leaving 9 bases between them. The CDR3 covers 14 residues. The germline V gene has CDR1 MNHEY and CDR2 SVGAGI. For the CDR3, the DNA is TGTGCCAGCAGCTTACAGTTAACTAATGAAAAACTGTTTTTT. This encodes CASSLQLTNEKLFF.

V and J are TRBV6-5 and TRBJ2-3; D remains unclear. V was cut by 6 bases and J by 1 base, with 11 bases left in between. Germline V gives CDR1 MNHEY, CDR2 SVGAGI. There are 14 residues in the CDR3. CDR3 protein: CASRSALGTDTQYF. CDR3 coding DNA: TGTGCCAGCAGATCAGCGCTCGGCACAGATACGCAGTATTTT.

The CDR3: CATRRDSSTNEKLFF. The CDR3 DNA reads TGTGCCACCAGAAGGGACTCCTCAACTAATGAAAAACTGTTTTTT. This chain uses TRBV19 with TRBJ1-4; TRBD1 might be the D (5 bases). Trimming left V 10 bases short and J 0 bases short, with 15 bases between. The CDR3 sequence is 15 residues long. Germline V lookup: CDR1 LNHDA, CDR2 SQIVND (reference sequence).

By share, this clonotype counts as medium-sized. This chain connects TRBV19 to TRBJ2-1; 8 positions agree with TRBD2. In germline, CDR1 is LNHDA, CDR2 SQIVND (reference sequence). The V segment lost 4 bases and the J segment 2 bases; nucleotides outside the gene matches: 7. The length of the CDR3 is 16 residues. The CDR3 is CASSKASGPTYNEQFF. The CDR3 DNA reads TGTGCCAGTAGTAAGGCTAGCGGGCCGACCTACAATGAGCAGTTCTTC.

This rearrangement joins TRBV19 to TRBJ2-1, with D perhaps assigned TRBD1 or TRBD2 (5 bases each). Germline CDR1 is LNHDA and CDR2 is SQIVND (reference sequence). There are 15 residues in the CDR3. V lost 1 base and J 0 bases, leaving 7 bases between the germline ends. CDR3 DNA: TGTGCCAGTAGTATAGGTGGGGGCTCCTACAATGAGCAGTTCTTC. This encodes CASSIGGGSYNEQFF. The variable domain in full, with the rest retrieved from reference TRBV19 and TRBJ2-1, is DGGITQSPKYLFRKEGQNVTLSCEQNLNHDAMYWYRQDPGQGLRLIYYSQIVNDFQKGDIAEGYSVSREKKESFPLTVTSAQKNPTAFYLCASSIGGGSYNEQFFGPGTRLTVL.